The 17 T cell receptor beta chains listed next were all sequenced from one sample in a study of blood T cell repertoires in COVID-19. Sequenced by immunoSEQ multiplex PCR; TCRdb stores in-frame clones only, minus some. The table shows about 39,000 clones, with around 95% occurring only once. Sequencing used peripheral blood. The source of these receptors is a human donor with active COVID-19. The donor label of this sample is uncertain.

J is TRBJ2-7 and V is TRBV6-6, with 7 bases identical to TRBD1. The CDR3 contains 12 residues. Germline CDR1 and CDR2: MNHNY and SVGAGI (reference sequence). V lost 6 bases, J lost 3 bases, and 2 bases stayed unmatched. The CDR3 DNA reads TGTGCCAGCAGGGGGACAGACTACGAGCAGTACTTC. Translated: CASRGTDYEQYF.

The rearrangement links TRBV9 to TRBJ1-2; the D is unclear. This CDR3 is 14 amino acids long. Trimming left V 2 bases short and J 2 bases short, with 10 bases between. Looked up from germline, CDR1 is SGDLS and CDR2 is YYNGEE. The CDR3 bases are TGTGCCAGCAGCGTCGGACGGGAAAACTATGGCTACACCTTC. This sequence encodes CASSVGRENYGYTF. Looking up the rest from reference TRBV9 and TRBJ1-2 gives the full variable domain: DSGVTQTPKHLITATGQRVTLRCSPRSGDLSVYWYQQSLDQGLQFLIQYYNGEERAKGNILERFSAQQFPDLHSELNLSSLELGDSALYFCASSVGRENYGYTFGSGTRLTVV.

The CDR3 reads CASSLTGGAKNIQYF. The CDR3 coding sequence is TGTGCCAGCAGTTTGACCGGGGGAGCCAAAAACATTCAGTACTTC. The V and J genes are TRBV6-2 or TRBV6-3 and TRBJ2-4; D is perhaps TRBD2 (6 bases). Trimming pared 4 bases from V and 0 bases from J, leaving 10 bases between. The CDR3 has 15 amino acids. CDR1 MNHEY and CDR2 SVGEGT come from the germline V gene.

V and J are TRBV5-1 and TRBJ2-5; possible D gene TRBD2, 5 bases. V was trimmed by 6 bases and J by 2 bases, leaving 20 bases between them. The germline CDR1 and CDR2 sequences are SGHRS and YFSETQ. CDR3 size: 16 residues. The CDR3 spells CASKRGGLRQQETQYF. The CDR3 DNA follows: TGCGCCAGCAAGCGAGGCGGGCTCAGACAACAAGAGACCCAGTACTTC.

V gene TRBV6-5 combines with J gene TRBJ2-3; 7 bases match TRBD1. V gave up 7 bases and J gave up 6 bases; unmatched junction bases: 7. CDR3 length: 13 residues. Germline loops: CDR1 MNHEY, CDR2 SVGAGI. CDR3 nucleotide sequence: TGTGCCAGCAAAAGGGACAGCGCGGATACGCAGTATTTT. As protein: CASKRDSADTQYF.

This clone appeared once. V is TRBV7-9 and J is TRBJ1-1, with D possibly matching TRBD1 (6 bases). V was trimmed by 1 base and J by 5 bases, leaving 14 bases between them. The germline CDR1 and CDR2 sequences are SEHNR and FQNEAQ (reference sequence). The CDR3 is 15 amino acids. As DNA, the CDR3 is TGTGCCAGCAGCTTAGGGGGAGGGGGAGGGACTGAAGCTTTCTTT. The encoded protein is CASSLGGGGGTEAFF.

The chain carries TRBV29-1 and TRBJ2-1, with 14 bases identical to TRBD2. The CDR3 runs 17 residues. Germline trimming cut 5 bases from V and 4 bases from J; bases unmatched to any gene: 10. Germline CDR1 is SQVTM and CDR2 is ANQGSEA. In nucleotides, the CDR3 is TGCAGCGTTCCTTCCGGGACTAGCGGGAGACATTACAATGAGCAGTTCTTC. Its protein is CSVPSGTSGRHYNEQFF.

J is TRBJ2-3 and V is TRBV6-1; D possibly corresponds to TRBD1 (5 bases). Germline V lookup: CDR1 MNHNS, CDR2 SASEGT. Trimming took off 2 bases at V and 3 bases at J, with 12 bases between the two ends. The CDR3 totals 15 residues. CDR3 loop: CASSERRQNTDTQYF. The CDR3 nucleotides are TGTGCCAGCAGTGAAAGGAGACAGAATACAGATACGCAGTATTTT.

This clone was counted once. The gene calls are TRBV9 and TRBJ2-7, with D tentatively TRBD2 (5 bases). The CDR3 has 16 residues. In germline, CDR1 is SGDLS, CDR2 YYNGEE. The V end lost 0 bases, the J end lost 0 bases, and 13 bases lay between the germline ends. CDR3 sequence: CASSVAGSARSYEQYF. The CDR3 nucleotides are TGTGCCAGCAGCGTAGCGGGTAGCGCCCGCTCCTACGAGCAGTACTTC.

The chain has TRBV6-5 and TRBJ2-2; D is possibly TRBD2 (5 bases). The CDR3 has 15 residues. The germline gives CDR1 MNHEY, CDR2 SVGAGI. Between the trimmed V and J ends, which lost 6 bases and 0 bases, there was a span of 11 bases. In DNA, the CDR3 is TGTGCCAGCAGCATCGAGGGCGCGAACACCGGGGAGCTGTTTTTT. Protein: CASSIEGANTGELFF.

The CDR3 DNA reads TGTGCCAGCAGCCGACTAGCGGGAGATGAGCAGTTCTTC. It codes for CASSRLAGDEQFF. The chain is built from TRBV7-8 and TRBJ2-1; the match to TRBD2 covers 12 bases. Trimming cost V 5 bases and J 8 bases; bases outside gene matches: 1. CDR3 size: 13 residues. Looked up from germline, CDR1 is SGHVS and CDR2 is FQNEAQ.

The CDR3, as DNA: TGTGCCAGCAGCTTAGATGTGAGTGGCTACACCTTC. Encoded protein: CASSLDVSGYTF. J is TRBJ1-2 and V is TRBV13; D not resolved. The V end lost 1 base, the J end lost 7 bases, and 7 bases lay between the germline ends. Germline CDR1 reads PRHDT; CDR2 reads FYEKMQ (reference sequence). CDR3 length equals 12 residues.

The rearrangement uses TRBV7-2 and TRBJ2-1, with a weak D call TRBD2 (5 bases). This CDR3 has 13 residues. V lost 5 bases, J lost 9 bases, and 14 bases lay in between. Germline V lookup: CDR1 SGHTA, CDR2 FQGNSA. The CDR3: CASSPRGGGEQFF. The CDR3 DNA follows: TGTGCCAGCAGCCCGAGAGGAGGCGGTGAGCAGTTCTTC. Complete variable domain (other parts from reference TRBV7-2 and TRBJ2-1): GAGVSQSPSNKVTEKGKDVELRCDPISGHTALYWYRQSLGQGLEFLIYFQGNSAPDKSGLPSDRFSAERTGGSVSTLTIQRTQQEDSAVYLCASSPRGGGEQFFGPGTRLTVL.

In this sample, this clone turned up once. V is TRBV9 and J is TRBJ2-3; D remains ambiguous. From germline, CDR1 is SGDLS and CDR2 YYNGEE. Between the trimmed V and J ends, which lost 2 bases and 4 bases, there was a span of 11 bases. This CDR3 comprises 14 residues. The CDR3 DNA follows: TGTGCCAGCAGCGTTAATAGTCGGGCAGATACGCAGTATTTT. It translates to CASSVNSRADTQYF. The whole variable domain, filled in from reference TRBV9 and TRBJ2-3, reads DSGVTQTPKHLITATGQRVTLRCSPRSGDLSVYWYQQSLDQGLQFLIQYYNGEERAKGNILERFSAQQFPDLHSELNLSSLELGDSALYFCASSVNSRADTQYFGPGTRLTVL.

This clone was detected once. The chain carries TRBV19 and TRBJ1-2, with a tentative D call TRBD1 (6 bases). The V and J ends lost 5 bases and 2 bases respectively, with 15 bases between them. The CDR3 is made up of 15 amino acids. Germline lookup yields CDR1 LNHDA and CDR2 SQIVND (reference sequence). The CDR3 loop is CASSPWTATNYGYTF. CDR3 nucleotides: TGTGCCAGTAGTCCGTGGACAGCGACAAACTATGGCTACACCTTC.

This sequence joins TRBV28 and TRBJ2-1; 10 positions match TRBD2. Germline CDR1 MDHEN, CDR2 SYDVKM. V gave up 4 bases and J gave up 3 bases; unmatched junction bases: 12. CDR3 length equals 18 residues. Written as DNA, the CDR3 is TGTGCCAGCAGTTACCCTCTTCTAGCGGGAGCTAACTACAATGAGCAGTTCTTC. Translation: CASSYPLLAGANYNEQFF.

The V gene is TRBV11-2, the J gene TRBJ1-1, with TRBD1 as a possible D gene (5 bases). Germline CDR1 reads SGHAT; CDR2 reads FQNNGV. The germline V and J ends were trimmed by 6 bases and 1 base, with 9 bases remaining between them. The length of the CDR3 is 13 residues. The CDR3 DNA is TGTGCCAGCAGAAGGGACTCGAACACTGAAGCTTTCTTT. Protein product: CASRRDSNTEAFF.